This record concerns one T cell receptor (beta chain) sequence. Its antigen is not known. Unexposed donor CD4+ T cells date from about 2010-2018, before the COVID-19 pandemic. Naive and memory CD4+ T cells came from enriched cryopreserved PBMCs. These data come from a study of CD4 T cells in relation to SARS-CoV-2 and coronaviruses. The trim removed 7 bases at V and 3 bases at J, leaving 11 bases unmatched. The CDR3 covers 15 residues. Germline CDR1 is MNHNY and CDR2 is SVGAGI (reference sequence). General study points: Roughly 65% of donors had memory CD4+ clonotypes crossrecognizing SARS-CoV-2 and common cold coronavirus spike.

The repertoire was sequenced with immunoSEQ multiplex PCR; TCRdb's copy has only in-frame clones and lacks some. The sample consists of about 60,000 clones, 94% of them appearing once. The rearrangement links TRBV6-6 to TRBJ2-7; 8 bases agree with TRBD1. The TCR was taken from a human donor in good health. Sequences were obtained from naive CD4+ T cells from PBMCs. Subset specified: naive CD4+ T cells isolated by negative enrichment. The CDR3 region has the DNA TGTGCCAGCAAACCCCGGACAGGGAGTCTCTACGAGCAGTACTTC. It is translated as CASKPRTGSLYEQYF.